These 5 T cell receptor beta chains came from one sample sequenced in a study of radiotherapy plus CTLA-4 blockade in lung cancer. Using immunoSEQ multiplex PCR, the repertoire was profiled, and TCRdb retains in-frame clones only, with some absent. The sample lists 50,000 to 65,000 clones, around four fifths occurring once. Sequenced material: peripheral blood, taken from a patient treated with radiotherapy plus ipilimumab. The receptor set was obtained from a human donor with non-small cell lung cancer whose response to radiotherapy plus ipilimumab could not be evaluated.

This rearrangement joins TRBV6-1 to TRBJ2-7, with 8 bases identical to TRBD1. Germline CDR1 MNHNS, CDR2 SASEGT. CDR3 length: 15 residues. V dropped 9 bases and J dropped 1; count of bases not matched to a gene: 11. The CDR3 protein is CASLSLQGVSYEQYF. CDR3 in DNA: TGTGCCAGTTTATCTTTACAGGGGGTGTCCTACGAGCAGTACTTC.

This clone appeared a few times. The genes are TRBV5-1 and TRBJ2-5; 9 positions agree with TRBD2. CDR1 is SGHRS and CDR2 is YFSETQ in the germline V gene. The CDR3 has 18 residues. Unmatched junction bases numbered 13, after V lost 0 bases and J lost 4 bases. The CDR3 region is CASSLVSGGVDHIETQYF. In nucleotides, the CDR3 is TGCGCCAGCAGCTTGGTTAGCGGGGGCGTTGACCACATAGAGACCCAGTACTTC.

The CDR3 reads CASNPSGGRYEQYF. The CDR3 nucleotides read TGTGCCAGCAATCCGAGCGGGGGGAGATACGAGCAGTACTTC. This chain connects TRBV2 to TRBJ2-7; 9 positions match TRBD2. The CDR3 runs 14 residues. The germline V gene has CDR1 SNHLY and CDR2 FYNNEI. The ends lost 7 bases at V and 4 bases at J; junction bases unmatched: 8.

This chain connects TRBV11-2 to TRBJ2-5, with unresolved D. V lost 5 bases and J lost 3, with 10 bases in between. Germline CDR1 is SGHAT and CDR2 is FQNNGV. The CDR3 covers 13 residues. As DNA, the CDR3 is TGTGCCAGCAGCCTGTCCCAGGAAGAGACCCAGTACTTC. Translating gives CASSLSQEETQYF.

This clone was seen only once. The V and J genes are TRBV6-6 and TRBJ1-5; 7 bases fit TRBD1. The trim removed 5 bases at V and 0 bases at J, leaving 4 bases unmatched. This CDR3 spans 15 amino acids. Germline V gene lookup returns CDR1 MNHNY and CDR2 SVGAGI (reference sequence). The CDR3 coding sequence is TGTGCCAGCAGTCAACAGGGGTTTAGCAATCAGCCCCAGCATTTT. Its protein is CASSQQGFSNQPQHF.